These 28 T cell receptor beta chains were all obtained from the same sample, sequenced in a study of T cell responses to AZD1222 COVID-19 vaccine. TCRdb's copy holds only in-frame clones and misses some; the assay was immunoSEQ multiplex PCR. The profile shows around 110,000 clones, approximately 83% of them singletons. This specimen consisted of peripheral blood, obtained on day 0 of MenACWY control vaccination. These receptors were collected from an adult in good health.

The count of this clone is one. J is TRBJ2-1 and V is TRBV7-3; no definite D call. Per germline, CDR1 SGHTA and CDR2 FQGTGA. CDR3 length: 15 residues. V lost 2 bases and J 10 bases, leaving 18 bases between the germline ends. The CDR3 sequence: CASSLDVAVSTEQFF. The DNA for the CDR3 is TGTGCCAGCAGCTTAGATGTGGCAGTTTCTACCGAGCAGTTCTTC. Full variable domain (remainder filled in from reference TRBV7-3 and TRBJ2-1): GAGVSQTPSNKVTEKGKYVELRCDPISGHTALYWYRQSLGQGPEFLIYFQGTGAADDSGLPNDRFFAVRPEGSVSTLKIQRTERGDSAVYLCASSLDVAVSTEQFFGPGTRLTVL.

V is TRBV3-1 (or the pseudogene TRBV3-2) and J is TRBJ1-4; TRBD1 is a possible D gene (5 bases). Germline-derived CDR1 and CDR2 are LGHDT and YNNKEL (reference sequence). There are 16 residues in the CDR3. The V end lost 4 bases, the J end lost 2 bases, and 14 bases lay between the germline ends. This CDR3 is CASSPPRGVTNEKLFF. CDR3 DNA: TGTGCCAGCAGCCCGCCCCGGGGGGTTACTAATGAAAAACTGTTTTTT.

J is TRBJ2-1 and V is TRBV24-1; no definite D call. The CDR3 is made up of 14 amino acids. V was clipped by 3 bases and J by 6 bases, with 11 bases between them. Germline V CDR1 and CDR2: KGHDR, SFDVKD. This CDR3 is CATSDGPPANEQFF. The CDR3, as DNA: TGTGCCACCAGTGATGGGCCCCCGGCCAATGAGCAGTTCTTC.

V gene TRBV5-1 combines with J gene TRBJ2-3, with TRBD1 identical over 9 bases. The junction had 4 bases not matched to a gene; V was cut back by 4 bases and J by 1 base. Per the germline V gene, CDR1 is SGHRS and CDR2 is YFSETQ. The CDR3 length is 15 residues. The CDR3 loop reads CASSGGQGGTDTQYF. The CDR3, as DNA: TGCGCCAGCAGCGGGGGACAGGGCGGCACAGATACGCAGTATTTT.

This chain links TRBV6-2 or TRBV6-3 with TRBJ1-1, with no clear D. The CDR3 has 14 residues. V was clipped by 2 bases and J by 5 bases, with 12 bases between them. Germline V gives CDR1 MNHEY, CDR2 SVGEGT. The CDR3 is CASSYQNDWTEAFF. CDR3 nucleotide sequence: TGTGCCAGCAGTTACCAGAATGATTGGACTGAAGCTTTCTTT.

The chain employs TRBV18 and TRBJ2-7, with 7 bases fitting TRBD1. CDR1 is KGHSH and CDR2 is LQKENI in the germline V gene. Trimming removed 3 bases from V and 3 bases from J; junction bases left unmatched: 20. The length of the CDR3 is 19 residues. CDR3 residues: CASSPATYVDRQRVYEQYF. For the CDR3, the DNA is TGTGCCAGCTCACCGGCCACCTACGTGGACAGGCAAAGGGTCTACGAGCAGTACTTC.

This clone has only one observation. This rearrangement joins TRBV4-2 to TRBJ1-4; a possible D gene is TRBD1 (6 bases). The CDR3 is 17 residues long. Trimming stripped 0 bases from V and 0 bases from J, with 11 bases between. Germline lookup yields CDR1 LGHNA and CDR2 YNFKEQ. The CDR3 DNA reads as TGTGCCAGCAGCCAAGATAACAGGGAAACAACTAATGAAAAACTGTTTTTT. This codes for CASSQDNRETTNEKLFF.

V gene TRBV7-2 combines with J gene TRBJ2-7; TRBD1 agrees at 8 bases. Germline trimming cut 4 bases from V and 3 bases from J; bases unmatched to any gene: 11. There are 16 residues in the CDR3. Germline loops: CDR1 SGHTA, CDR2 FQGNSA. CDR3: CASSSPDRAGHYEQYF. In DNA, the CDR3 is TGTGCCAGCAGCTCCCCGGACAGGGCGGGTCACTACGAGCAGTACTTC.

V gene TRBV3-1 (or the pseudogene TRBV3-2) combines with J gene TRBJ1-4, with D hard to call. The CDR3 spans 13 residues. With 3 bases removed from V and 4 bases from J, the gap between germline ends came to 6 bases. The germline V gene has CDR1 LGHDT and CDR2 YNNKEL (reference sequence). The CDR3 loop is CASSHGGNEKLFF. CDR3 nucleotide sequence: TGTGCCAGCAGCCATGGAGGTAATGAAAAACTGTTTTTT.

The CDR3 here is CASSPLGVGANTEAFF. The CDR3, as DNA: TGTGCCAGCAGCCCCCTAGGGGTAGGGGCGAACACTGAAGCTTTCTTT. The chain uses TRBV9 and TRBJ1-1; perhaps TRBD1 as D (5 bases). The germline V gene has CDR1 SGDLS and CDR2 YYNGEE. This CDR3 comprises 16 residues. The ends were cut back, 4 bases at V and 1 base at J, with 17 bases in the middle.

The chain carries TRBV6-5 and TRBJ2-2, with 7 bases aligning to TRBD2. Trimming took 7 bases from V and 6 from J; bases not matched to a gene: 11. The germline V gene encodes CDR1 MNHEY and CDR2 SVGAGI. CDR3 length: 15 residues. This CDR3 reads CASKKPQAGAGELFF. The CDR3 DNA reads as TGTGCCAGCAAGAAACCGCAGGCGGGGGCCGGGGAGCTGTTTTTT.

This chain connects TRBV28 to TRBJ1-6, with D tentatively TRBD1 (6 bases). This CDR3 is 19 amino acids long. From germline, CDR1 is MDHEN and CDR2 SYDVKM. V dropped 6 bases and J dropped 0 bases, with 21 bases sitting between them. The DNA of the CDR3 is TGTGCCAGCAGCCCAAACAGGGCTATCTGGAACTCCTATAATTCACCCCTCCACTTT. Residues: CASSPNRAIWNSYNSPLHF.

The V and J genes are TRBV9 and TRBJ1-4, with TRBD1 as a possible D gene (5 bases). Germline values: CDR1 SGDLS, CDR2 YYNGEE. Trimming cost V 4 bases and J 2 bases, with 12 bases left between them. The CDR3 is 15 amino acids. CDR3: CASSPRDDTNEKLFF. The CDR3 DNA follows: TGTGCCAGCAGCCCCAGGGACGACACTAATGAAAAACTGTTTTTT. The full variable domain, rest sourced from reference TRBV9 and TRBJ1-4, is DSGVTQTPKHLITATGQRVTLRCSPRSGDLSVYWYQQSLDQGLQFLIQYYNGEERAKGNILERFSAQQFPDLHSELNLSSLELGDSALYFCASSPRDDTNEKLFFGSGTQLSVL.

This clone was picked up one time. This CDR3 is CASGQYQETQYF. CDR3 DNA: TGTGCCAGCGGACAGTACCAAGAGACCCAGTACTTC. V is TRBV2 and J is TRBJ2-5; the D gene is possibly TRBD1 (6 bases). Germline V gene lookup returns CDR1 SNHLY and CDR2 FYNNEI. The CDR3 consists of 12 residues. The germline V and J ends were trimmed by 8 bases and 0 bases, with 7 bases remaining between them.

The rearrangement joins TRBV6-2 or TRBV6-3 to TRBJ1-2; TRBD1 matches 7 bases. V lost 5 bases, J lost 2 bases, and 5 bases stayed unmatched. Per germline, CDR1 MNHEY and CDR2 SVGEGT. The CDR3 is 14 amino acids. CDR3 sequence: CASSGPTGNYGYTF. Here the CDR3 DNA reads TGTGCCAGCAGTGGCCCGACAGGGAACTATGGCTACACCTTC.

This chain uses TRBV15 with TRBJ2-5, with D hard to call. Germline lookup yields CDR1 LNHNV and CDR2 YYDKDF (reference sequence). V was shortened by 0 bases and J by 10 bases, with 15 bases between the two germline ends. The CDR3 runs to 14 residues. The chain's CDR3 is CATSRDTRPEFQYF. In DNA form, the CDR3 reads TGTGCCACCAGCAGAGATACAAGACCGGAGTTCCAGTACTTC.

This clone was counted only a few times. J is TRBJ2-3 and V is TRBV5-1; 12 bases line up with TRBD1. The CDR3 has 15 amino acids. Trimming removed 5 bases from V and 4 bases from J; junction bases left unmatched: 5. Germline-derived CDR1 and CDR2 are SGHRS and YFSETQ. The CDR3 protein is CASRGQGATADTQYF. The DNA for the CDR3 is TGCGCCAGCAGGGGACAGGGGGCAACCGCAGATACGCAGTATTTT.

This chain connects TRBV11-2 to TRBJ1-2; no reliable D call. V was shortened by 5 bases and J by 5 bases, with 18 bases between the two germline ends. The CDR3 has 15 residues. CDR1 and CDR2 (germline): SGHAT, FQNNGV. CDR3 DNA: TGTGCCAGCAGCCCTTTAGACATTATCGGGTATGGCTACACCTTC. It specifies CASSPLDIIGYGYTF.

This chain joins TRBV28 and TRBJ1-5; D is unclear. This CDR3 comprises 12 residues. The germline V and J ends were trimmed by 2 bases and 5 bases, with 4 bases remaining between them. Germline CDR1 reads MDHEN; CDR2 reads SYDVKM. CDR3 loop: CASSLVYQPQHF. The DNA for the CDR3 is TGTGCCAGCAGTTTAGTCTATCAGCCCCAGCATTTT.

The V and J genes are TRBV4-1 and TRBJ2-6; D call uncertain. Trimming stripped 3 bases from V and 0 bases from J, with 12 bases between. This CDR3 region has 17 residues. CDR1 MGHRA and CDR2 YSYEKL come from the germline V gene. CDR3 loop: CASSQTQFNSGANVLTF. CDR3 bases: TGCGCCAGCAGCCAGACACAATTTAACTCTGGGGCCAACGTCCTGACTTTC.

The V gene is TRBV18, the J gene TRBJ1-3; D unresolved. The CDR3 runs to 16 residues. Germline loops: CDR1 KGHSH, CDR2 LQKENI. Trimming took off 3 bases at V and 0 bases at J, with 12 bases between the two ends. The CDR3 spells CASSPSSLSSGNTIYF. Here the CDR3 DNA reads TGTGCCAGCTCACCTAGTAGCTTAAGCTCTGGAAACACCATATATTTT.

This clone showed up just a few times. The rearrangement uses TRBV10-2 and TRBJ2-6; D might be TRBD2 (5 bases). The CDR3 sequence is 17 residues long. V lost 0 bases, J lost 1 base, and 10 bases lay in between. Germline values: CDR1 WSHSY, CDR2 SAAADI. CDR3 sequence reads: CASSESGRTSGANVLTF. CDR3 nucleotides: TGCGCCAGCAGTGAGTCGGGCAGGACTTCTGGGGCCAACGTCCTGACTTTC.

The chain joins TRBV2 to TRBJ1-1; no reliable D call. V was cut by 2 bases and J by 1 base, with 17 bases left in between. The CDR3 runs to 17 residues. Germline V gene data show CDR1 as SNHLY and CDR2 as FYNNEI. CDR3 sequence (DNA): TGTGCCAGCAGTGAAACGGTTACCTTAACCCAGAACACTGAAGCTTTCTTT. It is translated as CASSETVTLTQNTEAFF.

This sequence joins TRBV14 and TRBJ1-2; 7 bases map to TRBD1. Germline-derived CDR1 and CDR2 are SGHDN and FVKESK. V lost 4 bases to trimming and J lost 3 bases; unmatched junction nucleotides: 2. The CDR3 extends over 13 amino acids. The CDR3 sequence is CASSLQGYYGYTF. CDR3 DNA sequence: TGTGCCAGCAGCCTACAGGGGTACTATGGCTACACCTTC.

The genes are TRBV5-1 and TRBJ1-1, with 8 bases fitting TRBD1. The CDR3 is 15 residues long. The junction had 6 bases not matched to a gene; V was cut back by 2 bases and J by 3 bases. Looked up from germline, CDR1 is SGHRS and CDR2 is YFSETQ. The CDR3 DNA is TGCGCCAGCAGCTTAACAGGGGGGTGGGACACTGAAGCTTTCTTT. Protein sequence: CASSLTGGWDTEAFF. The variable domain in full, completed from reference TRBV5-1 and TRBJ1-1, reads KAGVTQTPRYLIKTRGQQVTLSCSPISGHRSVSWYQQTPGQGLQFLFEYFSETQRNKGNFPGRFSGRQFSNSRSEMNVSTLELGDSALYLCASSLTGGWDTEAFFGQGTRLTVV.

In this sample, this clone turned up once. The chain carries TRBV19 and TRBJ2-4; D gene unclear. Trimming removed 6 bases from V and 7 bases from J, with 10 bases in between. The CDR3 has 12 amino acids. Germline V CDR1 and CDR2: LNHDA, SQIVND (reference sequence). The CDR3 loop reads CASRTPPNIQYF. Written as DNA, the CDR3 is TGTGCCAGTAGAACCCCCCCGAACATTCAGTACTTC.

The chain combines TRBV20-1 with TRBJ1-2; a possible D gene is TRBD1 (5 bases). CDR1 DFQATT and CDR2 SNEGSKA come from the germline V gene (reference sequence). The CDR3 extends over 10 amino acids. The V gene lost 6 bases and the J gene lost 5 bases, with 7 bases spanning the gap. The CDR3 is CSAQDYGYTF. Written as DNA, the CDR3 is TGCAGTGCACAGGATTATGGCTACACCTTC.

This sequence joins TRBV7-6 and TRBJ2-2; no definite D call. CDR1 and CDR2 from the germline V gene are SGHVS and FNYEAQ. This CDR3 is 15 amino acids long. Trimming took off 0 bases at V and 0 bases at J, with 5 bases between the two ends. The chain's CDR3 is CASSLALANTGELFF. The CDR3 nucleotides read TGTGCCAGCAGCTTAGCTCTCGCGAACACCGGGGAGCTGTTTTTT.